The clone carrying this T cell receptor (beta chain) showed up just a few times. The data stem from a study of blood T cell repertoires in COVID-19. Overall study context: COVID-19 samples from acute and convalescent phases originated in the United States, Italy and Spain. PBMCs, B-cell-depleted T cells, or T cells provided the cDNA or gDNA that made up the material.

This CDR3 region has 13 residues. V shed 7 bases and J shed 1 base, with 10 bases lying between them. Per the original methods: The assay estimated nucleated cells by amplifying reference gene primers. Here immunoSEQ multiplex PCR was the method, and the copy in TCRdb shows in-frame clones only, minus some. For V, J and clone size, that table is used; D and trimming come from the DNA. Of 87,000 or so clones in the sample, about 88% were seen once. The chain recombines TRBV12-3 or TRBV12-4 with TRBJ1-1, with D unclear. This sequence originates from a man in his forties with acute or convalescent COVID-19. Material for sequencing was peripheral blood. CDR3 sequence reads: CASKTSGNTEAFF. The DNA of the CDR3 is TGTGCCAGCAAGACCTCAGGGAACACTGAAGCTTTCTTT.